What follows are 9 T cell receptor beta chains derived from one specimen sequenced in a study of blood T cells in healthy people across ages. Primed by a sample-barcoded 5' primer and a J-beta primer mix, a second PCR proceeded for roughly 7 to 11 cycles. TCRdb re-called the 5' RACE reads through MiXCR, storing one row per CDR3 protein. The data contain some 1,800,000 distinct CDR3 sequences, about two fifths of them singletons. Material for sequencing was blood. Receptors were obtained from a human donor in good health.

This clonotype occurred a few times. The chain carries TRBV4-1 and TRBJ2-1, with D perhaps TRBD1 (5 bases). V was cut by 0 bases and J by 4 bases, with 10 bases left in between. The CDR3 totals 15 residues. Germline V CDR1 and CDR2: MGHRA, YSYEKL. The CDR3 DNA reads TGCGCCAGCAGCCAAGATCCGACAGCGTACAATGAGCAGTTCTTC. Its protein is CASSQDPTAYNEQFF.

J is TRBJ2-3 and V is TRBV5-1, with a weak D call TRBD1 (6 bases). This CDR3 spans 14 amino acids. The germline CDR1 and CDR2 sequences are SGHRS and YFSETQ. Trimming pared 3 bases from V and 5 bases from J, leaving 13 bases between. In DNA form, the CDR3 reads TGCGCCAGCAGCTCCGGGGAAGGGGGAGATACGCAGTATTTT. The encoded protein is CASSSGEGGDTQYF.

The sample holds many counts of this clonotype. The V call is TRBV12-3 or TRBV12-4, the J call TRBJ1-5; D remains ambiguous. The CDR3 has 14 residues. With 6 bases removed from V and 0 bases from J, the gap between germline ends came to 9 bases. CDR3 sequence reads: CASSFWDSNQPQHF. The CDR3 nucleotides are TGTGCCAGCAGCTTCTGGGATAGCAATCAGCCCCAGCATTTT.

This clonotype was counted between two and nine times. The rearrangement links TRBV12-3 or TRBV12-4 to TRBJ2-7, with 12 bases matching TRBD1. The CDR3 consists of 14 residues. With V trimmed by 7 bases and J by 7 bases, 8 bases remained unmatched. CDR3: CASTPGQGAREQYF. CDR3 DNA: TGTGCCAGCACCCCGGGACAGGGGGCGCGGGAGCAGTACTTC.

The chain employs TRBV19 and TRBJ1-1; perhaps TRBD1 as D (6 bases). The germline CDR1 and CDR2 sequences are LNHDA and SQIVND (reference sequence). The ends were cut back, 6 bases at V and 3 bases at J, with 11 bases in the middle. The CDR3 spans 13 residues. The CDR3 loop is CASRYRADTEAFF. DNA of the CDR3: TGTGCCAGTAGGTACAGGGCGGACACTGAAGCTTTCTTT.

The chain couples TRBV4-2 to TRBJ1-1, with TRBD1 matching 10 bases. J lost 3 bases, V lost 4 bases, and 5 bases had no gene match. Germline V lookup: CDR1 LGHNA, CDR2 YNFKEQ. This CDR3 region has 15 residues. CDR3 sequence (DNA): TGTGCCAGCAGCCTGGGACAGGGGCGTTACACTGAAGCTTTCTTT. This translates into CASSLGQGRYTEAFF.

The chain carries TRBV7-9 and TRBJ2-5; D may be TRBD1 (6 bases). This CDR3 is built from 15 residues. The V gene lost 5 bases and the J gene lost 4 bases, with 17 bases spanning the gap. CDR1 and CDR2 (germline): SEHNR, FQNEAQ (reference sequence). The CDR3 coding sequence is TGTGCCAGCAGCAACCGGGGCAGGGGATTAGAGACCCAGTACTTC. Protein product: CASSNRGRGLETQYF. Together with reference TRBV7-9 and TRBJ2-5, the CDR3 gives the full variable domain: DTGVSQNPRHKITKRGQNVTFRCDPISEHNRLYWYRQTLGQGPEFLTYFQNEAQLEKSRLLSDRFSAERPKGSFSTLEIQRTEQGDSAMYLCASSNRGRGLETQYFGPGTRLLVL.

This clonotype was seen more than once but under ten times. This rearrangement joins TRBV9 to TRBJ2-7; perhaps TRBD2 as D (5 bases). Looked up from germline, CDR1 is SGDLS and CDR2 is YYNGEE. V was shortened by 3 bases and J by 5 bases, with 12 bases between the two germline ends. The CDR3 is 13 residues long. This CDR3 is CASSERPSNEQYF. DNA for the CDR3: TGTGCCAGCAGCGAGAGGCCTAGCAACGAGCAGTACTTC.

This clonotype was counted at least ten times. Its ends do not fully match the called genes, so a read error is possible. The DNA of the CDR3 is TGTGCCAGCAGCTTAGGGGGCAATGAGCAGTTCTTC. Its protein product is CASSLGGNEQFF. V and J are TRBV5-1 and TRBJ2-1, with D possibly TRBD1 on 6 matching bases. This CDR3 contains 12 residues. The germline gives CDR1 SGHRS, CDR2 YFSETQ.